This TCR beta chain was recorded in a study of T cells in Graves' hyperthyroidism and ophthalmopathy. Losses at the gene ends were 7 bases for V and 4 bases for J; bases not matched to a gene: 8. The CDR3 spans 17 residues. Per germline, CDR1 KGHDR and CDR2 SFDVKD. On this clonotype itself: Its antigen remains unidentified. A much larger clone is a single base away; this may be a read error.

Under 3 months was the duration of disease in ophthalmopathy patients, who also had a Clinical Activity Score of at least 3 and a NOSPECS grade of at least 4. It was 10 ml of fresh peripheral blood that supplied the PBMCs. The investigators amplified TCR beta CDR3 regions from RNA transcripts. HTBI primers were used for first-round RT-PCR of the TCR CDR3. TCRdb called the multiplex PCR reads again in MiXCR, with one record for every CDR3 protein. The sample lists 660,000 or so distinct CDR3 sequences, under 25% occurring once. The study, taken as a whole, reports: Blood also contained most expanded thyroid clonotypes above 0.001.

The rearrangement joins TRBV24-1 to TRBJ2-1; 14 nucleotides align to TRBD2. This receptor was taken from a man younger than 40 with Graves' ophthalmopathy. The source material was blood. In DNA form, the CDR3 reads TGTGCCACCAGCTTCCCGGGACTAGCGGGAGTGTACAATGAGCAGTTCTTC. This translates into CATSFPGLAGVYNEQFF.